The source of this TCR beta chain is a study of blood T cell repertoires in COVID-19. Study-level information: The study drew acute and convalescent COVID-19 samples from the United States, Italy and Spain.

Original handling: Amplifying reference gene primers gave estimates of nucleated cell counts. Sequencing used immunoSEQ multiplex PCR; TCRdb keeps in-frame clones, though not all of them. Clonal size and the V and J genes are those of that table, whereas D and trimming came from the DNA. In the table there are 120,000 to 150,000 clones, 80% to 85% of which are singletons. Participant age was roughly 18 to 95 years, and participants resided in fewer than 25 US areas. Cohort placement rested on clinical history that participants reported themselves. V lost 3 bases, J lost 0 bases, and 1 base stayed unmatched. This CDR3 is built from 16 residues. CDR1 SGHTS and CDR2 YDEGEE come from the germline V gene.

The clonotype originates from a man between 40 and 49 years old with acute COVID-19. Specimen: PBMCs or T cells enriched from blood (not recorded which). V is TRBV5-8 and J is TRBJ2-2; the match to TRBD1 covers 11 bases. The CDR3 nucleotides read TGTGCCAGCAGCTCGGACAGGGGGCCGAACACCGGGGAGCTGTTTTTT. Translated: CASSSDRGPNTGELFF.